Here is one TCR beta chain with its context. The antigen is undetermined. This record comes from a study of cytomegalovirus exposure and HLA in healthy donors. The wider study: About 80 million unique TCRs, all from HLA-typed donors, were included in an early release of the data. Broader study findings: Reports indicate that TCR beta sequences accurately predicted the HLA-A and HLA-B alleles of most subjects. Reportedly, a later analysis found an Asian-associated ancestry cluster had fewer N-insertions than the approximately 700-donor mean. The productive fraction for most TCR beta V segments was about 90% or about 30% in an earlier analysis.

13 Jbeta primers and 60 Vbeta primers were used for the PCR. Repertoires were generated with immunoSEQ multiplex PCR, while TCRdb's copy carries only in-frame clones and drops some. The profile shows approximately 250,000 clones, 78% of them singletons. Sequencing was performed on PBMCs. This clonotype was sampled from a boy younger than 18 in good health and CMV-seronegative.

Here the CDR3 DNA reads TGTGCCAGTAGTATCTTATTCCGGAACTATGGCTACACCTTC. Translating it yields CASSILFRNYGYTF. V is TRBV19 and J is TRBJ1-2; D is uncertain. The germline V gene encodes CDR1 LNHDA and CDR2 SQIVND (reference sequence). The CDR3 is 14 residues long. Trimming took 3 bases from V and 2 from J, leaving 10 bases between them.